This T cell receptor beta chain appears in the sequencing data of a study of T and B cells in COVID-19 patients. Overall study: Blood was sampled from COVID-19 patients who were either actively infected or recovered. The study, taken as a whole, reports: Few blood samples existed from mildly ill patients during symptoms or early in severe cases. Patients with COVID-19 reportedly showed strongly skewed T cell receptor beta variable and joining gene usage. Of 2,331 TCR clusters found only in the recovered cohort, fewer than 35 had low generation probability.

BIOMED2 TRB-A/B primer pools were used in multiplex TRB PCR. Each CDR3 protein gets one entry after TCRdb re-called the multiplex PCR reads with MiXCR. The sample includes roughly 8,400 distinct CDR3 sequences, 20% to 30% of them seen just once. With 2 bases clipped from V and 6 bases from J, the junction kept 4 bases outside the gene matches. Per the germline V gene, CDR1 is SGHAT and CDR2 is FQDESV (reference sequence). The CDR3 length is 14 residues. Each TRB amplification used roughly 230-550 ng of genomic DNA from blood. Worth noting for this clonotype: What it binds is not known.

Sequenced input: blood. V and J are TRBV11-1 and TRBJ2-7, with 10 bases aligning to TRBD2. The origin of this receptor is a human donor who had recovered from COVID-19. The CDR3 protein is CASSLLAGEGEQYF. In nucleotides, the CDR3 is TGTGCCAGCAGCTTACTAGCGGGAGAGGGCGAGCAGTACTTC.